This TCR beta chain was captured by sequencing in a study of blood T cell repertoires in COVID-19. Whole-study context: From T cells, B-cell-depleted T cells, or PBMCs came the material, which was cDNA or gDNA.

The germline V and J ends were trimmed by 3 bases and 1 base, with 16 bases remaining between them. The CDR3 covers 17 residues. Germline V gene lookup returns CDR1 SGHNT and CDR2 YYREEE (reference sequence). Clones were read by immunoSEQ multiplex PCR, and TCRdb kept only the in-frame ones, dropping some. Among about 99,000 clones, around 84% were seen once, and the ten largest hold about 27%. This chain links TRBV5-4 with TRBJ2-2, with D perhaps matching TRBD2 (6 bases). The material sequenced was peripheral blood. The TCR was taken from a man in his sixties with acute or convalescent COVID-19. The CDR3 sequence is CASSWGGTSLNTGELFF. The CDR3 region has the DNA TGTGCCAGCAGCTGGGGCGGGACCTCACTGAACACCGGGGAGCTGTTTTTT.